Listed here are 20 T cell receptor beta chains from one sample, sequenced in a study of T cells in Graves' hyperthyroidism and ophthalmopathy. Amplified TCR beta CDR3 regions derived from RNA transcripts. During a first-round RT-PCR of the TCR CDR3, the HTBI primer set was used. TCRdb redid the calling of the multiplex PCR reads with MiXCR, one entry per CDR3 protein. Here the sample spans about 270,000 distinct CDR3 sequences, almost 25% being singletons. Sequencing was carried out using blood. Receptor source: a woman in her thirties or forties with Graves' ophthalmopathy.

This clonotype was counted many times. This may be a read error, as it is one base from a much larger clone. The J gene is TRBJ2-2, the V gene TRBV6-1, with TRBD1 matching 11 bases. CDR3 size: 15 residues. Germline trimming cut 5 bases from V and 4 bases from J; bases unmatched to any gene: 3. Germline V gives CDR1 MNHNS, CDR2 SASEGT. The CDR3: CASSLGTGGTGELFF. CDR3 nucleotide sequence: TGTGCCAGCAGTCTTGGGACAGGGGGCACCGGGGAGCTGTTTTTT.

This clonotype was detected many times. Given a much more abundant clone one base away, this may be a read error. V and J are TRBV6-1 and TRBJ2-2, with D tentatively TRBD1 (6 bases). Germline V gives CDR1 MNHNS, CDR2 SASEGT. Trimming stripped 1 base from V and 0 bases from J, with 6 bases between. The CDR3 consists of 15 residues. The CDR3 region has the DNA TGTGCCAGCAGTGAAGAGGGGGCGAACACCGGGGAGCTGTTTTTT. It encodes CASSEEGANTGELFF.

This clonotype was counted between two and nine times. V gene TRBV12-3 or TRBV12-4 combines with J gene TRBJ1-1; 7 positions match TRBD1. Trimming took 7 bases from V and 3 from J; bases not matched to a gene: 8. This CDR3 spans 14 amino acids. The CDR3, as DNA: TGTGCCAGCAACAGACAGGGACTGTACACTGAAGCTTTCTTT. Translating gives CASNRQGLYTEAFF.

This chain connects TRBV6-1 to TRBJ1-1, with TRBD1 identical over 9 bases. The CDR3 has 16 amino acids. V was clipped by 9 bases and J by 0 bases; unmatched bases: 11. Per germline, CDR1 MNHNS and CDR2 SASEGT. CDR3 coding DNA: TGTGCCAGTGTAACGGGACAGGGACTAATGAACACTGAAGCTTTCTTT. Its translation is CASVTGQGLMNTEAFF.

The chain carries TRBV12-3 or TRBV12-4 and TRBJ1-2, with D possibly TRBD1 on 5 matching bases. V lost 4 bases and J lost 1, with 10 bases in between. The CDR3 has 14 residues. CDR3 in DNA: TGTGCCAGCAGTTCAGGGACTTATAACTATGGCTACACCTTC. Protein: CASSSGTYNYGYTF.

There are many counts of this clonotype. In DNA form, the CDR3 reads TGCAGTGTTGTTTTTGGTGGCTACGAGCAGTACTTC. Amino acid sequence: CSVVFGGYEQYF. The chain links TRBV20-1 to TRBJ2-7, with D unresolved. The CDR3 length is 12 residues. V was clipped by 7 bases and J by 3 bases, with 13 bases between them. CDR1 DFQATT and CDR2 SNEGSKA come from the germline V gene (reference sequence).

In this sample, this clonotype turned up many times. The chain couples TRBV2 to TRBJ2-5, with 7 bases fitting TRBD1. The CDR3 has 15 amino acids. Germline CDR1 and CDR2: SNHLY and FYNNEI. J was trimmed by 4 bases and V by 7 bases; bases with no gene match: 12. This CDR3 is CASKMDRPTGETQYF. The CDR3 DNA sequence: TGTGCCAGCAAGATGGACAGGCCGACAGGAGAGACCCAGTACTTC.

This clonotype was observed many times. This chain uses TRBV6-2 or TRBV6-3 with TRBJ1-5; D is perhaps TRBD1 (5 bases). The CDR3 covers 16 residues. The germline gives CDR1 MNHEY, CDR2 SVGEGT. The V and J ends lost 2 bases and 9 bases respectively, with 20 bases between them. CDR3 residues: CASSYGGLRNVVPQHF. CDR3 coding DNA: TGTGCCAGCAGTTACGGGGGACTGCGGAATGTTGTGCCCCAGCATTTT.

In this sample, this clonotype turned up many times. The gene calls are TRBV19 and TRBJ1-1; D is undetermined. Germline CDR1 reads LNHDA; CDR2 reads SQIVND (reference sequence). The CDR3 runs to 14 residues. Trimming stripped 7 bases from V and 4 bases from J, with 16 bases between. The DNA of the CDR3 is TGTGCCAGTACCCTGCGGGGAGCTGGCACTGAAGCTTTCTTT. Protein: CASTLRGAGTEAFF.

This clonotype came up many times. The DNA of the CDR3 is TGTGCCAGCAGTGACGGTACGGACCCTGGCGAGCAGTACTTC. Translating gives CASSDGTDPGEQYF. The rearrangement uses TRBV6-1 and TRBJ2-7; D is ambiguous. Germline CDR1 is MNHNS and CDR2 is SASEGT. V was trimmed by 3 bases and J by 6 bases, leaving 15 bases between them. The CDR3 spans 14 residues.

This clonotype was detected ten times or more. This chain joins TRBV10-3 and TRBJ1-5, with no clear D. Germline V gives CDR1 ENHRY, CDR2 SYGVKD. The CDR3 sequence is 16 residues long. Trimming pared 1 base from V and 1 base from J, leaving 11 bases between. The CDR3 here is CAISEWEGVSNQPQHF. Written as DNA, the CDR3 is TGTGCCATCAGTGAGTGGGAGGGCGTGAGCAATCAGCCCCAGCATTTT.

This clonotype has ten or more counts. The chain joins TRBV15 to TRBJ2-4; 10 nucleotides agree with TRBD2. From germline, CDR1 is LNHNV and CDR2 YYDKDF (reference sequence). Trimming removed 4 bases from V and 3 bases from J; junction bases left unmatched: 12. This CDR3 has 18 residues. CDR3 residues: CATSIRGLAGVVKNIQYF. CDR3 coding DNA: TGTGCCACCAGCATAAGAGGGCTAGCGGGAGTAGTCAAAAACATTCAGTACTTC.

V and J are TRBV6-1 and TRBJ2-7, with TRBD2 identical over 8 bases. With 8 bases clipped from V and 0 bases from J, the junction kept 9 bases outside the gene matches. Germline V gene lookup returns CDR1 MNHNS and CDR2 SASEGT. The CDR3 contains 15 residues. The CDR3 region is CASDDKAGDSYEQYF. CDR3 bases: TGTGCCAGCGATGATAAAGCGGGAGACTCCTACGAGCAGTACTTC.

This clonotype was detected only a few times. The chain recombines TRBV6-1 with TRBJ1-5, with 7 bases aligning to TRBD1. Germline values: CDR1 MNHNS, CDR2 SASEGT. V lost 7 bases and J lost 4; bases outside the gene matches: 7. The CDR3 consists of 14 residues. This CDR3 reads CASNLQGLNQPQHF. The CDR3 nucleotides are TGTGCCAGCAACCTACAGGGGCTAAATCAGCCCCAGCATTTT.

This clonotype was counted ten times or more. This chain links TRBV3-1 with TRBJ2-7; no clear D. Germline CDR1 LGHDT, CDR2 YNNKEL (reference sequence). The CDR3 has 14 residues. Trimming shortened V by 0 bases and J by 4 bases, and 10 bases separated the two germline ends. This CDR3 is CASSQDGIGYEQYF. CDR3 nucleotides: TGTGCCAGCAGCCAAGACGGAATAGGATACGAGCAGTACTTC.

The rearrangement links TRBV12-3 or TRBV12-4 to TRBJ2-7; the match to TRBD1 covers 7 bases. The CDR3 is 17 amino acids. J lost 3 bases, V lost 5 bases, and 16 bases had no gene match. Here the CDR3 DNA reads TGTGCCAGCAGTAAAACAGGGGAAGTCTGGGGCTACTACGAGCAGTACTTC. The encoded protein is CASSKTGEVWGYYEQYF.

Ten or more counts support this clonotype. The chain uses TRBV27 and TRBJ2-7, with D possibly TRBD1 on 6 matching bases. CDR1 MNHEY and CDR2 SMNVEV come from the germline V gene (reference sequence). V shed 9 bases and J shed 2 bases, with 20 bases lying between them. The CDR3 contains 15 residues. CDR3 coding DNA: TGTGCCAGAGCAACCGGGACACCCAGGCCCTACGAGCAGTACTTC. Encoded protein: CARATGTPRPYEQYF.

This clonotype was counted many times. The chain has TRBV20-1 and TRBJ2-7, with a possible D match to TRBD1 (6 bases). V lost 2 bases and J 2 bases, leaving 10 bases between the germline ends. From germline, CDR1 is DFQATT and CDR2 SNEGSKA (reference sequence). The CDR3 sequence is 13 residues long. CDR3 nucleotides: TGCAGTGCTAGACCGCAGGGGACCTACGAGCAGTACTTC. Translating gives CSARPQGTYEQYF.

This clonotype appeared many times. The chain has TRBV6-4 and TRBJ1-5; unclear D gene. This CDR3 has 17 amino acids. V lost 5 bases and J lost 2, with 19 bases in between. Germline V gene data show CDR1 as MRHNA and CDR2 as SNTAGT. The CDR3 nucleotides are TGTGCCAGCAGTCTCGGAACTGAGGTAAGGGGCAATCAGCCCCAGCATTTT. Its protein is CASSLGTEVRGNQPQHF.

This clonotype has a count of ten or more. CDR3 in amino acids: CASSSDRGWNTEAFF. DNA for the CDR3: TGTGCCAGCAGCTCCGACAGGGGGTGGAACACTGAAGCTTTCTTT. This rearrangement joins TRBV27 to TRBJ1-1, with 9 bases lining up with TRBD1. This CDR3 comprises 15 residues. The V gene's germline CDR1 is MNHEY and CDR2 SMNVEV (reference sequence). Unmatched junction bases numbered 6, after V lost 6 bases and J lost 1 base.